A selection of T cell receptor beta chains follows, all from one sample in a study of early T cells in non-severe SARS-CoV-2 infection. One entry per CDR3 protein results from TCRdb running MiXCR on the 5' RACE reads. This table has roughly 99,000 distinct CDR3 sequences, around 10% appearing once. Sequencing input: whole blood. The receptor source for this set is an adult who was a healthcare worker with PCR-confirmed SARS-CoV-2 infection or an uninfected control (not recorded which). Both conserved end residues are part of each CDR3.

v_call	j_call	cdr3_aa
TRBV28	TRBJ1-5	CASSFGEYSNQPQHF
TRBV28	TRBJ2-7	CASSLSGRYYEQYF
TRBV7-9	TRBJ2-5	CASSPLAGAGQETQYF
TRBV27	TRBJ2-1	CASSGGTSAGSGRFF
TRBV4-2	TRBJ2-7	CASSQGLAASYEQYF
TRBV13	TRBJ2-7	CAVSSGFGPYEQYF
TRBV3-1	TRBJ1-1	CASSQVRNTEAFF
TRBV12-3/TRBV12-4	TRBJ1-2	CASSLNYGYTF
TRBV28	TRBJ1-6	CASSLFGTVSSYNSPLHF
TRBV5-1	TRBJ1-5	CASSAGSLNQPQHF
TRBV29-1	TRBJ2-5	CSVEVLASGRETQYF
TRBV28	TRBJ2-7	CASSPLARHEQYF
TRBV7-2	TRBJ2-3	CASSFVGGGATDTQYF
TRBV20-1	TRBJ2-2	CSARDPRGTGELFF
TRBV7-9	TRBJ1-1	CASSPPTGQGNTEAFF
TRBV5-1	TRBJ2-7	CASSLNMNPYEQYF
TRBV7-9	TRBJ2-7	CASSRGPKGSYEQYF
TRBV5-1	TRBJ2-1	CASSLGSGAHNEQFF